These T cell receptor beta chains were read from a single sample in a study of cytomegalovirus exposure and HLA in healthy donors. Data came from immunoSEQ multiplex PCR; TCRdb stores just in-frame clones and leaves some out. The table records 100,000 to 150,000 clones, roughly a tenth of them present only once. The source material was PBMCs. These receptors were collected from a woman younger than 30 in good health and CMV-seropositive. The CDR3 runs from the conserved cysteine through the conserved F or W. Fields, in order: J gene, D gene, clone size, V gene, CDR3 DNA, CDR3 protein. A D gene is named only where the DNA matches it firmly. Size is omitted from some rows. Given values are once, few, many or a class for expanded clones.

j_call: TRBJ2-2; d_call: TRBD2; clone_size: NA; v_call: TRBV2; cdr3_nt: TGTGCCAGCAGTGTTACTAGCGGGAACACCGGGGAGCTGTTTTTT; cdr3_aa: CASSVTSGNTGELFF
j_call: TRBJ2-1; d_call: NA; clone_size: NA; v_call: TRBV10-2; cdr3_nt: TGCGCCAGCAGTGTCCTTAGCGGCGATGAGCAGTTCTTC; cdr3_aa: CASSVLSGDEQFF
j_call: TRBJ2-1; d_call: NA; clone_size: NA; v_call: TRBV7-7; cdr3_nt: TGTGCTAGCAGCGACCAGCCTAGTGGGGAGCAGTTCTTC; cdr3_aa: CASSDQPSGEQFF
j_call: TRBJ2-3; d_call: TRBD2; clone_size: NA; v_call: TRBV29-1; cdr3_nt: TGCAGCGTTGTTCAGGGTTGGGGGGGGAGCACAGATACGCAGTATTTT; cdr3_aa: CSVVQGWGGSTDTQYF
j_call: TRBJ2-1; d_call: NA; clone_size: NA; v_call: TRBV7-2; cdr3_nt: TGTGCCAGCAGCTTTGTAATTGACAGTTATGAGCAGTTCTTC; cdr3_aa: CASSFVIDSYEQFF
j_call: TRBJ2-1; d_call: TRBD2; clone_size: few; v_call: TRBV5-4; cdr3_nt: TGTGCCAGCAGCTTGGAACTAGCGGTCAATGAGCAGTTCTTC; cdr3_aa: CASSLELAVNEQFF
j_call: TRBJ2-1; d_call: TRBD1; clone_size: few; v_call: TRBV7-9; cdr3_nt: TGTGCCAGCAGGGGACAGGGGCCCTACAATGAGCAGTTCTTC; cdr3_aa: CASRGQGPYNEQFF
j_call: TRBJ2-7; d_call: TRBD2; clone_size: NA; v_call: TRBV5-1; cdr3_nt: TGCGCCAGCAGCTTGACTAGCGGGAGATACGAGCAGTACTTC; cdr3_aa: CASSLTSGRYEQYF
j_call: TRBJ2-7; d_call: TRBD2; clone_size: NA; v_call: TRBV5-4; cdr3_nt: TGTGCCAGCAGCCCACCGGGACTAGCGGATTCCTACGAGCAGTACTTC; cdr3_aa: CASSPPGLADSYEQYF
j_call: TRBJ2-2; d_call: NA; clone_size: NA; v_call: TRBV29-1; cdr3_nt: TGCAGCGGCATACAGGAGAACACCGGGGAGCTGTTTTTT; cdr3_aa: CSGIQENTGELFF
j_call: TRBJ1-1; d_call: TRBD1; clone_size: few; v_call: TRBV10-3; cdr3_nt: TGTGCCATCAGTGAGGGACAGGCGAACACTGAAGCTTTCTTT; cdr3_aa: CAISEGQANTEAFF
j_call: TRBJ1-2; d_call: TRBD1; clone_size: NA; v_call: TRBV7-6; cdr3_nt: TGTGCCAGCAGCTTACAACAGGGGGGTAGCTATGGCTACACCTTC; cdr3_aa: CASSLQQGGSYGYTF
j_call: TRBJ2-7; d_call: NA; clone_size: few; v_call: TRBV7-9; cdr3_nt: TGTGCCAGCAGCTTATCCACGGGCTACGAGCAGTACTTC; cdr3_aa: CASSLSTGYEQYF
j_call: TRBJ2-2; d_call: NA; clone_size: NA; v_call: TRBV6-6; cdr3_nt: TGTGCCAGCACTCAGGGGTTCGGGGAGCTGTTTTTT; cdr3_aa: CASTQGFGELFF
j_call: TRBJ2-1; d_call: TRBD2; clone_size: few; v_call: TRBV11-3; cdr3_nt: TGTGCCAGCAGCCTTAAAGCGGGAGGGCTCTACAATGAGCAGTTCTTC; cdr3_aa: CASSLKAGGLYNEQFF
j_call: TRBJ1-6; d_call: NA; clone_size: NA; v_call: TRBV30; cdr3_nt: TGTGCCTGGAACCCACCGGGGGGGGTCAAAAATTCACCCCTCCACTTT; cdr3_aa: CAWNPPGGVKNSPLHF
j_call: TRBJ1-5; d_call: TRBD1; clone_size: few; v_call: TRBV6-6; cdr3_nt: TGTGCCAGCAAGGGACAGGGTTACGGCAATCAGCCCCAGCATTTT; cdr3_aa: CASKGQGYGNQPQHF
j_call: TRBJ2-5; d_call: TRBD1; clone_size: few; v_call: TRBV19; cdr3_nt: TGTGCCAGTAGGACTTGGGGACAGGAGGGAGAGACCCAGTACTTC; cdr3_aa: CASRTWGQEGETQYF
j_call: TRBJ2-1; d_call: TRBD2; clone_size: NA; v_call: TRBV9; cdr3_nt: TGTGCCAGCAGCTCCCGGAGACTAGCGGGAGGGGGAGACAATGAGCAGTTCTTC; cdr3_aa: CASSSRRLAGGGDNEQFF
j_call: TRBJ2-7; d_call: TRBD2; clone_size: NA; v_call: TRBV4-1; cdr3_nt: TGCGCCAGCAGCCAAGACCTAGCGGGGGGAGCCTACGAGCAGTACTTC; cdr3_aa: CASSQDLAGGAYEQYF
j_call: TRBJ2-7; d_call: NA; clone_size: few; v_call: TRBV2; cdr3_nt: TGTGCCAGCGGTCTATACGAGCAGTACTTC; cdr3_aa: CASGLYEQYF
j_call: TRBJ2-6; d_call: NA; clone_size: few; v_call: TRBV6-5; cdr3_nt: TGTGCCAGCAGTTACGAGGGCCGTGGGGCCAACGTCCTGACTTTC; cdr3_aa: CASSYEGRGANVLTF
j_call: TRBJ2-1; d_call: NA; clone_size: NA; v_call: TRBV6-5; cdr3_nt: TGTGCCAGCAGTCCACGGAGGTGGTACAATGAGCAGTTCTTC; cdr3_aa: CASSPRRWYNEQFF
j_call: TRBJ2-3; d_call: NA; clone_size: NA; v_call: TRBV7-3; cdr3_nt: TGTGCCAGCAGCGCCGGGAATAGCGATAGCACAGATACGCAGTATTTT; cdr3_aa: CASSAGNSDSTDTQYF
j_call: TRBJ2-2; d_call: TRBD1; clone_size: NA; v_call: TRBV7-3; cdr3_nt: TGTGCCAGCAGCGTAACAGGGGGCGGCACCGGGGAGCTGTTTTTT; cdr3_aa: CASSVTGGGTGELFF
j_call: TRBJ2-5; d_call: TRBD1; clone_size: few; v_call: TRBV5-1; cdr3_nt: TGCGCCAGCAGCTTTAACAGGGGGCTGGAGACCCAGTACTTC; cdr3_aa: CASSFNRGLETQYF
j_call: TRBJ1-3; d_call: TRBD1; clone_size: NA; v_call: TRBV6-1; cdr3_nt: TGTGCCAGCAGTGAAGTCCCGGGACAGGGGCAAAGTGGGAACACCATATATTTT; cdr3_aa: CASSEVPGQGQSGNTIYF
j_call: TRBJ2-1; d_call: TRBD2; clone_size: few; v_call: TRBV5-1; cdr3_nt: TGCGCCAGCAGCTTACCGAGCGGGAGTGGTTACAATGAGCAGTTCTTC; cdr3_aa: CASSLPSGSGYNEQFF
j_call: TRBJ2-7; d_call: NA; clone_size: few; v_call: TRBV20-1; cdr3_nt: TGCAGTGCTAGCCGAGACGAGCAGTACTTC; cdr3_aa: CSASRDEQYF
j_call: TRBJ2-2; d_call: TRBD1; clone_size: few; v_call: TRBV19; cdr3_nt: TGTGCCAGTAGTTCTCCGGGACAGGGTAACACCGGGGAGCTGTTTTTT; cdr3_aa: CASSSPGQGNTGELFF
j_call: TRBJ1-3; d_call: NA; clone_size: NA; v_call: TRBV19; cdr3_nt: TGTGCCAGTAGTATACAGGGGAAAACCGGAAACACCATATATTTT; cdr3_aa: CASSIQGKTGNTIYF
j_call: TRBJ1-2; d_call: NA; clone_size: few; v_call: TRBV20-1; cdr3_nt: TGCAGTGCTAGTAGCCAGGGTGGCTACACCTTC; cdr3_aa: CSASSQGGYTF
j_call: TRBJ2-5; d_call: TRBD2; clone_size: NA; v_call: TRBV9; cdr3_nt: TGTGCCAGCAGCGCTAGCGGGAGCGTAGAGACCCAGTACTTC; cdr3_aa: CASSASGSVETQYF
j_call: TRBJ2-3; d_call: TRBD2; clone_size: few; v_call: TRBV11-3; cdr3_nt: TGTGCCAGCAGCCCTAGCGGGAAATCAGATACGCAGTATTTT; cdr3_aa: CASSPSGKSDTQYF
j_call: TRBJ1-2; d_call: NA; clone_size: NA; v_call: TRBV28; cdr3_nt: NA; cdr3_aa: CATPSGQGIYGCTF
j_call: TRBJ1-1; d_call: TRBD1; clone_size: NA; v_call: TRBV29-1; cdr3_nt: TGCAGCGTGAGACAGGGTGAGACTGAAGCTTTCTTT; cdr3_aa: CSVRQGETEAFF
j_call: TRBJ1-1; d_call: NA; clone_size: NA; v_call: TRBV11-3; cdr3_nt: TGTGCCAGCAACCCGTCCCGCTACGGCACTGAAGCTTTCTTT; cdr3_aa: CASNPSRYGTEAFF
j_call: TRBJ2-7; d_call: NA; clone_size: NA; v_call: TRBV25-1; cdr3_nt: TGTGCCAGCAGTGAATCCCTCCTAGCTGTTACCGGCGAGCAGTACTTC; cdr3_aa: CASSESLLAVTGEQYF
j_call: TRBJ2-7; d_call: NA; clone_size: few; v_call: TRBV6-6; cdr3_nt: TGTGCCAGCACCCGGGGAGGCGAGCAGTACTTC; cdr3_aa: CASTRGGEQYF
j_call: TRBJ2-7; d_call: TRBD2; clone_size: NA; v_call: TRBV5-4; cdr3_nt: TGTGCCAGCAGCTCGGAACCTAGCGGGAGGGGGCAAAACGAGCAGTACTTC; cdr3_aa: CASSSEPSGRGQNEQYF
j_call: TRBJ2-2; d_call: NA; clone_size: NA; v_call: TRBV30; cdr3_nt: TGTGCCCGGAGACGGGAGAACACCGGGGAGCTGTTTTTT; cdr3_aa: CARRRENTGELFF
j_call: TRBJ2-5; d_call: TRBD2; clone_size: NA; v_call: TRBV7-9; cdr3_nt: TGTGCCAGCAGCCTCTCATTAGCGGGAGGGGGAGAGACCCAGTACTTC; cdr3_aa: CASSLSLAGGGETQYF
j_call: TRBJ1-3; d_call: NA; clone_size: NA; v_call: TRBV5-6; cdr3_nt: TGTGCCAGCAGCCTGCCCACAGGGTCTGGAAACACCATATATTTT; cdr3_aa: CASSLPTGSGNTIYF
j_call: TRBJ1-3; d_call: NA; clone_size: NA; v_call: TRBV7-2; cdr3_nt: TGTGCCAGCAGCTTAACACCCGGGAACACCATATATTTT; cdr3_aa: CASSLTPGNTIYF
j_call: TRBJ2-7; d_call: NA; clone_size: NA; v_call: TRBV19; cdr3_nt: TGTGCCAGTAGTAGAGAGACAGCCTACGAGCAGTACTTC; cdr3_aa: CASSRETAYEQYF
j_call: TRBJ1-5; d_call: NA; clone_size: NA; v_call: TRBV20-1; cdr3_nt: TGCAGTGCTAGGGACAGTTCCCAGCATTTT; cdr3_aa: CSARDSSQHF
j_call: TRBJ2-1; d_call: TRBD1; clone_size: NA; v_call: TRBV27; cdr3_nt: TGTGCCAGCAGTCAGGGGACAGGGATTCTTTACAATGAGCAGTTCTTC; cdr3_aa: CASSQGTGILYNEQFF
j_call: TRBJ2-7; d_call: NA; clone_size: few; v_call: TRBV9; cdr3_nt: TGTGCCAGCAGCGTAGGCGCCGGGGTACGATATGAGCAGTACTTC; cdr3_aa: CASSVGAGVRYEQYF
j_call: TRBJ2-5; d_call: TRBD2; clone_size: NA; v_call: TRBV29-1; cdr3_nt: TGCAGCGTTGACTGTCTAGCGGGCTTGGAAGAGACCCAGTACTTC; cdr3_aa: CSVDCLAGLEETQYF
j_call: TRBJ2-1; d_call: NA; clone_size: NA; v_call: TRBV2; cdr3_nt: TGTGCCAGTCGACGGGGGGCAGCTATCGGTGAGCAGTTCTTC; cdr3_aa: CASRRGAAIGEQFF
j_call: TRBJ1-2; d_call: TRBD1; clone_size: NA; v_call: TRBV28; cdr3_nt: TGTGCCAGCGTTCGAGGACGGACAGGGGCCAACTATGGCTACACCTTC; cdr3_aa: CASVRGRTGANYGYTF
j_call: TRBJ2-3; d_call: NA; clone_size: few; v_call: TRBV12-2; cdr3_nt: TGTGCAAGTCGTTTGAGGGGGACTAGCGGAAGCACAGATACGCAGTATTTT; cdr3_aa: CASRLRGTSGSTDTQYF
j_call: TRBJ1-1; d_call: NA; clone_size: NA; v_call: TRBV14; cdr3_nt: TGTGCCAGCAGCCATTTATCCGGGGTGGCTGAAGCTTTCTTT; cdr3_aa: CASSHLSGVAEAFF
j_call: TRBJ1-1; d_call: NA; clone_size: few; v_call: TRBV7-3; cdr3_nt: TGTGCCAGCAGCGCGCGGGGGGGGAACACTGAAGCTTTCTTT; cdr3_aa: CASSARGGNTEAFF